The 8 T cell receptor beta chains below come from one sample, sequenced in a study of T cell changes during pregnancy in multiple sclerosis. Sequenced by immunoSEQ multiplex PCR; TCRdb stores in-frame clones only, minus some. Counted here are 30,000 to 45,000 clones, 88% occurring once; the ten biggest clones make up under 0.75%. Sequenced material: CD4+ T cells from peripheral blood mononuclear cells, taken in the first trimester of pregnancy. The source of these receptors is a female donor with multiple sclerosis, enrolled in a pregnancy study.

This sequence joins TRBV19 and TRBJ1-5, with 10 nucleotides matching TRBD1. Germline CDR1 is LNHDA and CDR2 is SQIVND (reference sequence). After removal of 4 bases from V and 7 bases from J, the junction contained 4 bases not matched to a gene. This CDR3 is 14 amino acids long. CDR3 DNA sequence: TGTGCCAGTAGTACGACAGGGGGCCGACAGCCCCAGCATTTT. It translates to CASSTTGGRQPQHF.

The chain links TRBV6-6 to TRBJ2-7; D possibly corresponds to TRBD1 (6 bases). The germline CDR1 and CDR2 sequences are MNHNY and SVGAGI (reference sequence). The CDR3 extends over 14 amino acids. The V end lost 7 bases, the J end lost 0 bases, and 13 bases lay between the germline ends. CDR3 protein: CASTRDTYSYEQYF. The CDR3 nucleotides are TGTGCCAGCACCCGGGACACATACTCCTACGAGCAGTACTTC.

The V call is TRBV9, the J call TRBJ2-7; the match to TRBD2 covers 7 bases. The trim removed 4 bases at V and 0 bases at J, leaving 4 bases unmatched. Germline loops: CDR1 SGDLS, CDR2 YYNGEE. CDR3 length: 14 amino acids. DNA for the CDR3: TGTGCCAGCAGCCCCAGCGGGAACTCCTACGAGCAGTACTTC. Protein product: CASSPSGNSYEQYF.

The chain combines TRBV14 with TRBJ1-1; D is unclear. Germline CDR1 SGHDN, CDR2 FVKESK. Trimming stripped 0 bases from V and 0 bases from J, with 11 bases between. The CDR3 loop spans 16 amino acids. Written as DNA, the CDR3 is TGTGCCAGCAGCCAAGATTTCGGGCGGGTGAACACTGAAGCTTTCTTT. It translates to CASSQDFGRVNTEAFF.

J is TRBJ1-4 and V is TRBV5-5, with D hard to call. This CDR3 has 11 amino acids. V shed 7 bases and J shed 7 bases, with 8 bases lying between them. Germline V gene lookup returns CDR1 SGHKS and CDR2 YYEKEE (reference sequence). DNA of the CDR3: TGTGCCAGCTCGGGGAGTGAAAAACTGTTTTTT. This encodes CASSGSEKLFF.

CDR3 in amino acids: CASSESSPGRKLFF. The DNA for the CDR3 is TGTGCCAGCAGTGAATCGTCCCCCGGGAGAAAACTGTTTTTT. The rearrangement uses TRBV6-1 and TRBJ1-4; no clear D gene. The CDR3 is 14 amino acids. Germline V gene lookup returns CDR1 MNHNS and CDR2 SASEGT. With 2 bases removed from V and 10 bases from J, the gap between germline ends came to 14 bases.

This rearrangement joins TRBV6-5 to TRBJ1-1, with D maybe TRBD1 (5 bases). CDR1 and CDR2 from the germline V gene are MNHEY and SVGAGI. CDR3 length: 15 amino acids. Trimming took off 5 bases at V and 0 bases at J, with 13 bases between the two ends. CDR3 sequence (DNA): TGTGCCAGCAGTCATTGGGTAGGGGTGAACACTGAAGCTTTCTTT. Protein: CASSHWVGVNTEAFF.

This rearrangement joins TRBV2 to TRBJ2-5; TRBD2 matches at 9 bases. V dropped 5 bases and J dropped 5; count of bases not matched to a gene: 9. Germline CDR1 and CDR2: SNHLY and FYNNEI. This CDR3 is 15 amino acids long. The chain's CDR3 is CASSLGRGGSETQYF. The CDR3 DNA follows: TGTGCCAGCAGTCTGGGGCGGGGGGGCAGTGAGACCCAGTACTTC.